A single sample is the source of the 4 T cell receptor beta chains below, sequenced in a study of blood T cells in healthy people across ages. Next came a second PCR, run for about 7 to 12 cycles, which used a sample-barcoded 5' primer along with a J-beta primer mix. TCRdb re-derived calls from the 5' RACE reads in MiXCR, one entry per CDR3 protein. The sample comprises about 2 million distinct CDR3 sequences, 49% of which are singletons, and around 2.1% rests with the top ten. Sample: blood. The source is a woman aged 40 to 49 in good health.

V usage is TRBV5-1 and J usage is TRBJ2-1; D is uncertain. V was trimmed by 4 bases and J by 6 bases, leaving 17 bases between them. In germline, CDR1 is SGHRS, CDR2 YFSETQ. CDR3 length: 15 residues. The CDR3 protein is CASSSRLAVSNEQFF. The DNA for the CDR3 is TGCGCCAGCAGCAGCCGACTTGCTGTCTCCAATGAGCAGTTCTTC.

This clonotype was counted between two and nine times. The rearrangement uses TRBV29-1 and TRBJ1-2, with 12 bases fitting TRBD1. V dropped 6 bases and J dropped 8; count of bases not matched to a gene: 10. From germline, CDR1 is SQVTM and CDR2 ANQGSEA. CDR3 size: 14 residues. The CDR3 sequence: CSVAPGTGGYGYTF. For the CDR3, the DNA is TGCAGCGTGGCCCCCGGGACAGGGGGCTACGGCTACACCTTC. The variable domain in full, with the rest retrieved from reference TRBV29-1 and TRBJ1-2, is SAVISQKPSRDICQRGTSLTIQCQVDSQVTMMFWYRQQPGQSLTLIATANQGSEATYESGFVIDKFPISRPNLTFSTLTVSNMSPEDSSIYLCSVAPGTGGYGYTFGSGTRLTVV.

V gene TRBV4-1 combines with J gene TRBJ2-1; 12 positions match TRBD2. V was clipped by 1 base and J by 9 bases; unmatched bases: 13. CDR1 and CDR2 (germline): MGHRA, YSYEKL. The CDR3 is made up of 18 amino acids. DNA of the CDR3: TGCGCCAGCAGCCAAGGCAGGACTAGCGGGGCCCCTGGTGGTGAGCAGTTCTTC. It codes for CASSQGRTSGAPGGEQFF.

This clonotype was recorded a few times. The V and J genes are TRBV20-1 and TRBJ1-6; D remains unclear. Trimming took 3 bases from V and 3 from J, leaving 9 bases between them. CDR3 size: 14 residues. CDR1 DFQATT and CDR2 SNEGSKA come from the germline V gene (reference sequence). The CDR3 spells CSARPQIYNSPLHF. DNA of the CDR3: TGCAGTGCTAGGCCACAGATCTATAATTCACCCCTCCACTTT.